This entry lists 28 T cell receptor beta chains sequenced from one sample in a study of CXCR3-negative and CXCR3-positive naive CD8 T cells. Findings and limits, study-wide: TRB CDR3 hydrophobicity was greater in CXCR3-positive naive cells than in CXCR3-negative naive cells.

In preparing the TRB cDNA libraries, 5' RACE with UMI labels was used. TCRdb processed the 5' RACE reads again and assigns one entry to each CDR3 protein, with no DNA. Its table records fewer than 65,000 distinct CDR3 sequences. These TCRs are of unknown antigen specificity. Input material: naive CXCR3+ CD8+ T cells from blood. Sample subset: CD45RO-CCR7+CD27+CD95- naive CD8+ T cells expressing CXCR3 (TNR3+). Receptors originate from a human donor in good health. Some clones in this sample may be carry-over from other donors' samples.

The chain recombines TRBV7-2 with TRBJ1-1; the TCRdb D gene call, TRBD1, has no DNA to confirm it. Germline values: CDR1 SGHTA, CDR2 FQGNSA. The CDR3 spans 16 residues. CDR3: CASSLGTGVSPTEAFF.

V usage is TRBV28 and J usage is TRBJ1-1; TCRdb calls TRBD1, which cannot be checked without DNA. The germline CDR1 and CDR2 sequences are MDHEN and SYDVKM. This CDR3 is 15 amino acids long. CDR3 residues: CASSPLGPGYTEAFF.

The chain employs TRBV28 and TRBJ1-2. The CDR3 consists of 15 residues. Germline CDR1 is MDHEN and CDR2 is SYDVKM. CDR3 in amino acids: CASRTSGEGNNGYTF.

The rearrangement links TRBV3-2 to TRBJ2-5; TCRdb outputs TRBD1, but without DNA this stays unchecked. TRBV3-2 is a listed pseudogene. This CDR3 has 11 amino acids. CDR3 residues: CAREGDRDQYF.

V and J are TRBV30 and TRBJ2-1; as DNA is missing, the TRBD1 call by TCRdb cannot be tested. Looked up from germline, CDR1 is GTSNPN and CDR2 is SVGIG (reference sequence). This CDR3 comprises 11 residues. CDR3 loop: CAWSAGSEQFF.

V gene TRBV29-1 combines with J gene TRBJ2-3. This CDR3 is built from 12 residues. The germline V gene encodes CDR1 SQVTM and CDR2 ANQGSEA. The CDR3 is CSGEVSTDTQYF.

The chain has TRBV15 and TRBJ2-3. The CDR3 totals 15 residues. Germline assignment: CDR1 LNHNV and CDR2 YYDKDF (reference sequence). The CDR3 reads CATSRARTATDTQYF.

The rearrangement uses TRBV28 and TRBJ2-1; TCRdb picks TRBD2, but there is no DNA to check that call. CDR3 size: 18 residues. The germline CDR1 and CDR2 sequences are MDHEN and SYDVKM. The CDR3 protein is CASSSTPTSGISYNEQFF.

This rearrangement joins TRBV14 to TRBJ2-5; as DNA is missing, the TRBD1 call by TCRdb cannot be tested. Germline V gene data show CDR1 as SGHDN and CDR2 as FVKESK. The CDR3 is 14 residues long. The CDR3 here is CASSRGTNQETQYF.

This chain joins TRBV29-1 and TRBJ2-1; TCRdb outputs TRBD2, but without DNA this stays unchecked. Germline values: CDR1 SQVTM, CDR2 ANQGSEA. CDR3 length equals 15 residues. CDR3 sequence reads: CSVESLAGEYNEQFF.

The rearrangement links TRBV6-5 to TRBJ1-2. Per the germline V gene, CDR1 is MNHEY and CDR2 is SVGAGI. CDR3 length: 14 amino acids. CDR3 in amino acids: CASRPPGPIYGYTF.

This chain joins TRBV7-3 and TRBJ1-1. This CDR3 spans 14 amino acids. Germline-derived CDR1 and CDR2 are SGHTA and FQGTGA. The CDR3 loop reads CASSLLGMNTEAFF.

The rearrangement joins TRBV20-1 to TRBJ2-7; TCRdb's D call, TRBD2, is unchecked because there is no DNA. Germline-derived CDR1 and CDR2 are DFQATT and SNEGSKA (reference sequence). The length of the CDR3 is 15 residues. Here the CDR3 reads CSARDKGSSSYEQYF.

This CDR3 reads CSAEAEKPEAFF. The V and J genes are TRBV29-1 and TRBJ1-1. The CDR3 is 12 amino acids. The germline V gene encodes CDR1 SQVTM and CDR2 ANQGSEA.

Measured by frequency, this clonotype is medium-sized (0.01 to 0.1%). The chain links TRBV29-1 to TRBJ2-7. CDR1 and CDR2 from the germline V gene are SQVTM and ANQGSEA. CDR3 length: 11 residues. CDR3 loop: CSVEYGFEQYF.

CDR3 loop: CASSLGPGNEQYF. The chain couples TRBV7-8 to TRBJ2-7. The CDR3 consists of 13 residues. Germline CDR1 is SGHVS and CDR2 is FQNEAQ.

The chain is built from TRBV5-1 and TRBJ2-7; as DNA is missing, the TRBD1 call by TCRdb cannot be tested. Per the germline V gene, CDR1 is SGHRS and CDR2 is YFSETQ. The CDR3 sequence is 14 residues long. This CDR3 is CASSWGAGTWEQYF.

This chain links TRBV7-9 with TRBJ1-3. The CDR3 totals 15 residues. Germline CDR1 and CDR2: SEHNR and FQNEAQ (reference sequence). CDR3 sequence: CASSWTQSSGNTIYF.

The rearrangement uses TRBV19 and TRBJ2-7. Per germline, CDR1 LNHDA and CDR2 SQIVND (reference sequence). The CDR3 consists of 13 residues. CDR3 loop: CASSMGRNYEQYF.

The J gene is TRBJ2-7, the V gene TRBV12-3 or TRBV12-4; lacking DNA, the TRBD1 call made by TCRdb goes unchecked. The CDR3 covers 15 residues. This CDR3 reads CASSFSGTSGYEQYF.

The V and J genes are TRBV19 and TRBJ2-5; TCRdb names TRBD2, which stays unverified in the absence of DNA. CDR3 length equals 15 residues. Germline V CDR1 and CDR2: LNHDA, SQIVND (reference sequence). Here the CDR3 reads CASSTLAGQQETQYF.

The chain joins TRBV20-1 to TRBJ2-2; without DNA, the TCRdb call of TRBD1 cannot be checked. This CDR3 region has 12 residues. Germline CDR1 is DFQATT and CDR2 is SNEGSKA (reference sequence). The CDR3: CSASAGTGELFF.

J is TRBJ2-7 and V is TRBV5-1; the TRBD1 assignment by TCRdb is unverifiable without DNA. This CDR3 region has 14 residues. The germline V gene has CDR1 SGHRS and CDR2 YFSETQ. The CDR3 here is CASSPKGLSYEQYF.

The V call is TRBV10-3, the J call TRBJ2-3; TCRdb returns TRBD1, unconfirmable since there is no DNA. CDR1 is ENHRY, CDR2 SYGVKD, per germline. This CDR3 spans 14 amino acids. This CDR3 is CASGDASSTDTQYF.

The CDR3: CASRELAGEVNEQFF. This sequence joins TRBV2 and TRBJ2-1; TCRdb indicates TRBD2, and absent DNA this call remains unverified. The CDR3 runs 15 residues. Germline V gene data show CDR1 as SNHLY and CDR2 as FYNNEI.

V is TRBV5-1 and J is TRBJ1-2; TCRdb indicates TRBD1, and absent DNA this call remains unverified. CDR1 and CDR2 from the germline V gene are SGHRS and YFSETQ. CDR3 length: 16 amino acids. The CDR3 loop is CASSLAMSRGAGGYTF.

CDR3 region: CASSRPGQTYEQYF. V is TRBV7-8 and J is TRBJ2-7; the TCRdb call, TRBD1, lacks DNA for checking. This CDR3 region has 14 residues. Looked up from germline, CDR1 is SGHVS and CDR2 is FQNEAQ.

The chain recombines TRBV11-3 with TRBJ2-7; TCRdb's D gene call, TRBD1, goes unchecked for lack of DNA. This CDR3 region has 15 residues. Germline CDR1 SGHNT, CDR2 YENEEA. CDR3 in amino acids: CASSFLQGPSYEQYF.